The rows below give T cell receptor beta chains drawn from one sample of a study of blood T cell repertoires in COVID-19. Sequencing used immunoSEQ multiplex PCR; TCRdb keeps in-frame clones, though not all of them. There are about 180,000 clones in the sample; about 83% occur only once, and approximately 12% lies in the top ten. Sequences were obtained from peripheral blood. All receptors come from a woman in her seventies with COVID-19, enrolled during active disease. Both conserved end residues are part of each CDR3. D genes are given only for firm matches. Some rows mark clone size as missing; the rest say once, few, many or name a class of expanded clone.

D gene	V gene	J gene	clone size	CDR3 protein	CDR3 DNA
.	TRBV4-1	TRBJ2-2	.	CASSQPGLRSKANTGELFF	TGCGCCAGCAGCCAGCCGGGACTTAGGAGTAAAGCGAACACCGGGGAGCTGTTTTTT
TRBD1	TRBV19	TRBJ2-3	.	CASSGSQGAVTQYF	TGTGCCAGTAGTGGTAGTCAGGGGGCGGTTACGCAGTATTTT
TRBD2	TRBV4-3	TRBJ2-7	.	CASSLGTSGIYEQYF	TGCGCCAGCAGCCTGGGGACTAGCGGGATCTACGAGCAGTACTTC
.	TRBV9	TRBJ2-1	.	CASSDLVGGVGEQFF	TGTGCCAGCAGCGATTTAGTGGGAGGAGTCGGCGAGCAGTTCTTC
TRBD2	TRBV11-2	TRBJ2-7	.	CASSLSGTYEQYF	TGTGCCAGCAGTCTCAGCGGGACCTACGAGCAGTACTTC
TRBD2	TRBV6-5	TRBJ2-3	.	CATRTSSTDTQYF	TGTGCCACCCGGACTAGTAGCACAGATACGCAGTATTTT
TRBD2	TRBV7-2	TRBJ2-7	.	CASSSYLTSGTRLNYEQYF	TGTGCCAGCAGCTCTTATCTTACTAGCGGAACCAGACTTAACTACGAGCAGTACTTC
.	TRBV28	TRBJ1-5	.	CASSFSGDSNQPQHF	TGTGCCAGCAGTTTTTCAGGGGATAGCAATCAGCCCCAGCATTTT
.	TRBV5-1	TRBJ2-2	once	CASSTRPPGVSTGELFF	TGCGCCAGCAGCACTAGACCCCCAGGGGTTTCCACCGGGGAGCTGTTTTTT
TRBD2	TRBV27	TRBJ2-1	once	CASSKKAGGNNEQFF	TGTGCCAGCAGTAAAAAAGCGGGAGGAAACAATGAGCAGTTCTTC
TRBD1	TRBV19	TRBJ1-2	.	CASSVPGQYGYTF	TGTGCCAGTAGTGTCCCGGGACAGTATGGCTACACCTTC
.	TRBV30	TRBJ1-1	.	CAQTSTNTANTEAFF	TGTGCCCAGACCTCGACAAACACAGCGAACACTGAAGCTTTCTTT
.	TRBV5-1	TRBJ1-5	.	CASSLMGEGQPQHF	TGCGCCAGCAGCTTGATGGGGGAGGGTCAGCCCCAGCATTTT
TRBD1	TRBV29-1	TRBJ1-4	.	CSVPAGTGLGEKLFF	TGCAGCGTTCCAGCCGGGACAGGGTTGGGTGAAAAACTGTTTTTT
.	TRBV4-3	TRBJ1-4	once	CASSQDRQTKNEKLFF	TGCGCCAGCAGCCAAGACAGGCAAACAAAAAATGAAAAACTGTTTTTT
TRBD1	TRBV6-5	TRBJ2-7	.	CASTAGDRGYEQYF	TGTGCCAGCACAGCGGGGGACAGGGGCTACGAGCAGTACTTC
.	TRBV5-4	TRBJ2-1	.	CASSLPSDEQFF	TGTGCCAGCAGCTTGCCCAGCGATGAGCAGTTCTTC
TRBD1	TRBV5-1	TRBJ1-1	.	CASSSGGMNTEAFF	TGCGCCAGCTCGTCAGGGGGGATGAACACTGAAGCTTTCTTT
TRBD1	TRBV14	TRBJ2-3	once	CASSTGGVGTDTQYF	TGTGCCAGCAGCACAGGGGGCGTCGGCACAGATACGCAGTATTTT
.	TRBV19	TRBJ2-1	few	CASSWGRRTYNEQFF	TGTGCCAGTAGTTGGGGCCGCCGTACGTACAATGAGCAGTTCTTC
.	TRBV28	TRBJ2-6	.	CASKRDISGANVLTF	TGTGCCAGCAAACGGGACATCTCTGGGGCCAACGTCCTGACTTTC
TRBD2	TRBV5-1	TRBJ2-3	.	CASRLGGGLSAPTDTQYF	TGCGCCAGCAGGTTGGGGGGGGGACTCTCAGCACCCACAGATACGCAGTATTTT
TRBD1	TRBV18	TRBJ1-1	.	CASSPYPDRTYEAFF	TGTGCCAGCTCCCCTTACCCGGACAGGACATATGAAGCTTTCTTT
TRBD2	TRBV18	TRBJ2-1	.	CAIRGGRNEQFF	TGTGCCATCCGGGGAGGGCGGAATGAGCAGTTCTTC
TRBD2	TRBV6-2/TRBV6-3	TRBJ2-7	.	CASSYWREAYEQYF	TGTGCCAGCAGTTACTGGCGGGAGGCCTACGAGCAGTACTTC
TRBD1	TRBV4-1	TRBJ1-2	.	CASSLVPGGYYGYTF	TGCGCCAGCAGCCTGGTGCCAGGGGGCTACTATGGCTACACCTTC
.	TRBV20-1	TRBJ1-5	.	CSASTGRGQPQHF	TGCAGTGCTAGTACCGGGAGGGGTCAGCCCCAGCATTTT
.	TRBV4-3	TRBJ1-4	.	CASSQEGAANEKLFF	TGCGCCAGCAGCCAAGAGGGGGCAGCTAATGAAAAACTGTTTTTT
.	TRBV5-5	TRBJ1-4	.	CASSGGSTNEKLFF	TGTGCCAGCAGCGGAGGATCAACTAATGAAAAACTGTTTTTT
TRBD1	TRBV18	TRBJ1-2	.	CASSPSWQGADYGYTF	TGTGCCAGCTCACCATCGTGGCAGGGGGCCGACTATGGCTACACCTTC
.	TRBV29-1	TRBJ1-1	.	CSVVRQENTEAFF	TGCAGCGTTGTTCGACAGGAGAACACTGAAGCTTTCTTT
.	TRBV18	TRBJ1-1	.	CASSVNQGTEAFF	TGTGCCAGCTCAGTCAATCAGGGGACTGAAGCTTTCTTT
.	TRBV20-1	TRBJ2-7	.	CSAKQGSEQYF	TGCAGTGCTAAACAGGGCTCCGAGCAGTACTTC
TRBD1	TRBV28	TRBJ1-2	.	CASSPPGTGDYGYTF	TGTGCCAGCAGTCCTCCCGGGACAGGGGATTATGGCTACACCTTC
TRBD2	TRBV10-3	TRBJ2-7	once	CAISDPPRTSGTYEQYF	TGTGCCATCAGTGACCCACCGCGGACTAGCGGGACCTACGAGCAGTACTTC
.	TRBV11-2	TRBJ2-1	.	CASSLLLSPTLQFF	TGTGCCAGCAGCTTGCTGCTCTCCCCTACGCTGCAGTTCTTC
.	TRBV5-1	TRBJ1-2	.	CASSPGGNYGYTF	TGCGCCAGCAGCCCCGGGGGTAACTATGGCTACACCTTC
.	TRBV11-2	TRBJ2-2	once	CASASGRGSGELFF	TGTGCCAGCGCCTCAGGCCGGGGGTCCGGGGAGCTGTTTTTT
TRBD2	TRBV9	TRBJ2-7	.	CASSGGTSGRAGEQYF	TGTGCCAGCAGCGGGGGGACTAGCGGGAGGGCAGGCGAGCAGTACTTC
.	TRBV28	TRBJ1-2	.	CASSLSLGVDGYTF	TGTGCCAGCAGTTTATCGCTAGGGGTGGATGGCTACACCTTC
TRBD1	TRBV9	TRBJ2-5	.	CASSVDGTGEETQYF	TGTGCCAGCAGCGTAGATGGGACAGGGGAAGAGACCCAGTACTTC
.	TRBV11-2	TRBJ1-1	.	CASSLVQQNTEAFF	TGTGCCAGCAGCTTAGTACAGCAGAACACTGAAGCTTTCTTT
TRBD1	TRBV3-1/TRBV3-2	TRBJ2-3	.	CASVRQGTDTQYF	TGTGCCAGCGTAAGACAGGGTACAGATACGCAGTATTTT
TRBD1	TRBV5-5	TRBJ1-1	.	CASSSTGGRAFF	TGTGCCAGCAGCTCGACAGGGGGCCGGGCTTTCTTT